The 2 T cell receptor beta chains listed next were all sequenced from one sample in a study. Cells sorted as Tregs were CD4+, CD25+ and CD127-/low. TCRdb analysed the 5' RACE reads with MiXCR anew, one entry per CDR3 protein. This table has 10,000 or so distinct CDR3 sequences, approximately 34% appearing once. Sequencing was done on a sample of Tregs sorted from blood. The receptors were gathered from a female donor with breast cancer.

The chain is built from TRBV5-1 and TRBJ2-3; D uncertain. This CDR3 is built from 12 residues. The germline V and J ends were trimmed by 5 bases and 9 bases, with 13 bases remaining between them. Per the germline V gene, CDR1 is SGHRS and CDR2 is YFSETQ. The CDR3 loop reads CASRSNSWTQYF. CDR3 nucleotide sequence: TGCGCCAGCAGAAGTAATTCTTGGACGCAGTATTTT.

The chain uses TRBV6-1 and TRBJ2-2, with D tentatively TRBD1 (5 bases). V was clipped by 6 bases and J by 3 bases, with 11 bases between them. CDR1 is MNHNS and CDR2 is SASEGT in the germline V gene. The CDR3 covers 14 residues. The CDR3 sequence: CASSDLGDTGELFF. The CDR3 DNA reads TGTGCCAGCAGCGACCTAGGGGACACCGGGGAGCTGTTTTTT.